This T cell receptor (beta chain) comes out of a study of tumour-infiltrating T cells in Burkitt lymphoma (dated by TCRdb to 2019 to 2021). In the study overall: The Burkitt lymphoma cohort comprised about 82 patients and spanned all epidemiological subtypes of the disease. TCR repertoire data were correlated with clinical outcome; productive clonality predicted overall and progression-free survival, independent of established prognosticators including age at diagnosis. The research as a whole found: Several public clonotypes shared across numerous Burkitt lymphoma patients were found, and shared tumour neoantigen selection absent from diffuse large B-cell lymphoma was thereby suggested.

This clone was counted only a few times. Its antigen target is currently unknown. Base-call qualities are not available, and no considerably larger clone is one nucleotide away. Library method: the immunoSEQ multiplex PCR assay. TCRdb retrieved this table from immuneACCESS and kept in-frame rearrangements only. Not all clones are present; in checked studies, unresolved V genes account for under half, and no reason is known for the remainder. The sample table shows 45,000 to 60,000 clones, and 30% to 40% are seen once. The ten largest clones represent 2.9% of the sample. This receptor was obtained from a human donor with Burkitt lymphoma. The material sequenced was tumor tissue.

The CDR3 reads CASSQDAGNRGADTQYF. The DNA reads TGCGCCAGCAGCCAAGATGCGGGAAACAGGGGAGCAGATACGCAGTATTTT. The sequence links TRBV4-1 to TRBJ2-3; 7 matching bases give a weak D call of TRBD1. The junction shows trimming of 0 bases on V and 4 bases on J, plus 17 bases between the germline ends. CDR1 and CDR2, per the germline V gene, are MGHRA and YSYEKL. Including the terminal cysteine and phenylalanine, the CDR3 comprises 17 residues. Of the read, only the CDR3 DNA is kept; its 51 bases are in frame from base 1.